The subject of this entry is one TCR beta chain. Its antigen remains unidentified. The record originates from a study of response to subunit inactivated influenza vaccine. Study results and caveats: The study's authors posited that every seasonal influenza vaccination enlists few new T cells.

TCRdb independently ran MiXCR on the RT-PCR reads; one entry per CDR3 protein. Among 500,000 to 550,000 distinct CDR3 sequences, around 25% were seen once, and the ten largest hold 2.5% to 3%. This CDR3 region has 15 residues. Trimming stripped 3 bases from V and 4 bases from J, with 13 bases between. Looked up from germline, CDR1 is SGHTA and CDR2 is FQGNSA. The same sample was also studied in work on T cells expressing NK-cell markers. That investigation notes: Production of TCR beta cDNA relied on 5'RACE template switching with UMIs. The eight sequenced donors comprised seven who were HCMV-seropositive and one who was seronegative. Sorting of alpha-beta TCR T cells alone was achieved in several experiments with an anti-gamma-delta TCR antibody.

The gene calls are TRBV7-2 and TRBJ2-1; D is possibly TRBD1 (5 bases). The input for sequencing was CD4+ T cells sorted from PBMCs, taken 11 to 12 days after vaccination. The sequence was collected from a man aged 50-60 years who received an inactivated influenza vaccine. CDR3 loop: CASSFDRNQYNEQFF. The CDR3 DNA reads TGTGCCAGCAGCTTCGACAGAAACCAATACAATGAGCAGTTCTTC.